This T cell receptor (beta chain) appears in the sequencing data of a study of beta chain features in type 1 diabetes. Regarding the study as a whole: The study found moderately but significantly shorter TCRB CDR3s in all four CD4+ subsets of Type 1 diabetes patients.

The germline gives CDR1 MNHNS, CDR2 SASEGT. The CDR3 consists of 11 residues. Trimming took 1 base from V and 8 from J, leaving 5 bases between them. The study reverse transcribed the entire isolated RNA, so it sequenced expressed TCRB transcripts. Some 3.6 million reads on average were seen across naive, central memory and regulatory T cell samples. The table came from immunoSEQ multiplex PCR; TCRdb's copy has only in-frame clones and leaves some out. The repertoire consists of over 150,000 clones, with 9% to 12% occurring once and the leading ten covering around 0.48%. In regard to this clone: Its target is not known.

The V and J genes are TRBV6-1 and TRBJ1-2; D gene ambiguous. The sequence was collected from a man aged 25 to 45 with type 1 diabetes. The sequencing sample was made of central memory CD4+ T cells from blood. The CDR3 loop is CASSEGLGYTF. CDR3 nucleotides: TGTGCCAGCAGTGAAGGGCTCGGCTACACCTTC.